This T cell receptor (beta chain) appears in the sequencing data of a study of T cell repertoires in cytomegalovirus infection. Whole-study context: Matching HLA type, along with CMV infection, was indicated by public TCR beta signatures. Whole-study results and caveats: CMV-specific HLA-C-restricted TCR beta clonotypes dominated the ex vivo response.

In this sample, this clonotype turned up a few times. As yet, its antigen is unknown. Germline CDR1 reads SGHDT; CDR2 reads YYEEEE. V gave up 0 bases and J gave up 0 bases; unmatched junction bases: 2. The CDR3 has 17 residues. MiXCR, run by TCRdb on the reads, gives a single entry per CDR3 protein. The profile shows about 110,000 distinct CDR3 sequences, roughly 39% of them singletons. The chain recombines TRBV5-6 with TRBJ2-6, with 8 bases lining up with TRBD1. The source is a human donor in good health (CMV status not recorded). Some clones in this sample may be carry-over from other donors' samples. The sample was CD8+ T cells from cultured PBMCs, taken from culture after CMV antigen stimulation. The CDR3 DNA reads as TGTGCCAGCAGCTTGGCAGGGGGCCTCTCTGGGGCCAACGTCCTGACTTTC. This sequence encodes CASSLAGGLSGANVLTF.